One and the same sample provided the 3 T cell receptor beta chains below, sequenced in a study of cytomegalovirus exposure and HLA in healthy donors (dated by TCRdb to 2017 to 2019). Preparation of the library involved the immunoSEQ multiplex PCR assay. A mixture of 60 forward primers for TCR Vbeta segments and 13 reverse primers for TCR Jbeta segments was used in the multiplex PCR. TCRdb stores this immuneACCESS table with in-frame sequences only. Part of the clones is absent; in the studies checked, under half of the shortfall reflects unresolved V genes, and no reason is known for the rest. The sample's table lists a count of just over 80,000 clones. Of the sample, less than 1.5% is held by the ten largest clones. Sequencing was done on a sample of PBMCs. The receptors derive from a woman aged 30 to 39 in good health and CMV-seronegative.

The genes are TRBV5-1 and TRBJ2-7, with 11 bases that match TRBD1. Germline V lookup: CDR1 SGHRS, CDR2 YFSETQ. CDR3 size: 14 residues. V was pared by 4 bases and J by 1 base, with 1 base of the junction left unmatched. The CDR3 spells CASSGTGGSYEQYF. In DNA, the CDR3 is TGCGCCAGCAGCGGGACAGGGGGGTCCTACGAGCAGTACTTC.

In DNA, the CDR3 is TGTGCCAGCAGTTACTCAACAGGGTTGGATCCCTATGGCTACACCTTC. Protein sequence: CASSYSTGLDPYGYTF. This rearrangement joins TRBV6-5 to TRBJ1-2; D might be TRBD1 (6 bases). The germline V gene has CDR1 MNHEY and CDR2 SVGAGI. There are 16 residues in the CDR3. Trimming stripped 0 bases from V and 4 bases from J, with 15 bases between.

This rearrangement joins TRBV11-2 to TRBJ2-5, with D possibly being TRBD2 (5 bases). Trimming shortened V by 6 bases and J by 0 bases, and 14 bases separated the two germline ends. Germline assignment: CDR1 SGHAT and CDR2 FQNNGV. The CDR3 extends over 15 amino acids. CDR3 residues: CASRTLRGYQETQYF. The CDR3 DNA is TGTGCCAGCAGAACCCTTCGAGGGTACCAAGAGACCCAGTACTTC.